The TCR beta chain under discussion was sequenced for a study of tumor and adjacent non-tumor tissue in lung cancer. Study-level results: TCR diversity was significantly greater in tumor than normal lung tissue.

This sample's RNA came from whole unsorted tissue. This clonotype was seen once. Its antigen is still unknown. The library came from three nested PCR rounds adapted from ARM-PCR protocols. TCRdb re-analysed the multiplex PCR reads in MiXCR, keeping a single row per CDR3 protein. The sample gives under 140,000 distinct CDR3 sequences, over 75% of which show up once; 20% to 25% is in the top ten. V was shortened by 1 base and J by 15 bases, with 25 bases between the two germline ends. CDR1 is SQVTM and CDR2 is ANQGSEA in the germline V gene. The CDR3 spans 15 residues. The chain joins TRBV29-1 to TRBJ2-1; D is possibly TRBD2 (5 bases). The specimen was lung tumor tissue. This TCR was sampled from an older man with non-small cell lung cancer. In nucleotides, the CDR3 is TGCAGCGTTGAAGGAAGCGGTAGCTCCTACAATGACCGGTTCTTC. This encodes CSVEGSGSSYNDRFF.